The rows below give T cell receptor beta chains drawn from one sample of a study of blood T cells in healthy people across ages. TCRdb reprocessed the 5' RACE reads with MiXCR, giving one entry per CDR3 protein. This table holds about 800,000 distinct CDR3 sequences, around half found once. The specimen sequenced was blood. Receptor source: a man at least 80 years old in good health. Each CDR3 is given with its conserved first and last residue. Fields, in order: CDR3 protein, V gene, J gene.

CDR3: CASSSGDRVDKNIQYF
V: TRBV5-1
J: TRBJ2-4

CDR3: CASSQYWLNYGYTF
V: TRBV4-2
J: TRBJ1-2

CDR3: CASSSTTSNEQFF
V: TRBV12-3/TRBV12-4
J: TRBJ2-1

CDR3: CASSSAGTTGTQYF
V: TRBV7-7
J: TRBJ2-5

CDR3: CATRYLRGGNYGYTF
V: TRBV15
J: TRBJ1-2

CDR3: CASSVAIGSYNEQFF
V: TRBV9
J: TRBJ2-1

CDR3: CASSGGGGSSYNEQYF
V: TRBV5-1
J: NA

CDR3: CASSLRAQLDTQYF
V: TRBV2
J: TRBJ2-3

CDR3: CASSLATGRRYGYTF
V: TRBV7-2
J: TRBJ1-2

CDR3: CSARPSLAGGQYEQFF
V: TRBV20-1
J: TRBJ2-1

CDR3: CASSLRGRGDTQYF
V: TRBV28
J: TRBJ2-3

CDR3: CASSEGTWGYEQYF
V: TRBV6-1
J: TRBJ2-7

CDR3: CSVDGQGAHEQYF
V: TRBV29-1
J: NA

CDR3: CSYQGNTGELFF
V: TRBV29-1
J: TRBJ2-2

CDR3: CASGRRAPTNTGELFF
V: TRBV6-5
J: TRBJ2-2

CDR3: CASSFQGPTYEQYF
V: TRBV5-1
J: TRBJ2-7

CDR3: CAISGPPRDRTYNEQFF
V: TRBV10-3
J: TRBJ2-1

CDR3: CASSQVTVGSYGYTF
V: TRBV14
J: TRBJ1-2

CDR3: CSSGTRGTGELFF
V: TRBV29-1
J: TRBJ2-2

CDR3: CASSFLYDRLSSYEQYF
V: TRBV27
J: TRBJ2-7

CDR3: CASSPLDAAGSEAFF
V: TRBV7-9
J: TRBJ1-1

CDR3: CASSLAGPKDAGYTF
V: TRBV7-2
J: TRBJ1-2

CDR3: CASSPAGQRSYNEQFF
V: TRBV4-1
J: TRBJ2-1

CDR3: CAWMDKRLAHTYEQYF
V: TRBV30
J: TRBJ2-7

CDR3: CASSPRLLGEETQYF
V: TRBV27
J: TRBJ2-5

CDR3: CASSLVGTGVDEQYF
V: TRBV5-1
J: TRBJ2-7

CDR3: CSARETRASGANVLTF
V: TRBV20-1
J: TRBJ2-6

CDR3: CASSTNAGTINIQYF
V: TRBV13
J: TRBJ2-4

CDR3: CASSTTGTSRETQYF
V: TRBV19
J: TRBJ2-5

CDR3: CASSQDLNPVIYGYTF
V: TRBV4-3
J: TRBJ1-2

CDR3: CASSEHPTEIYEQYF
V: TRBV10-1
J: NA

CDR3: CSAAGLADGNEQFF
V: TRBV20-1
J: TRBJ2-1

CDR3: CASSLVQGVVEQYF
V: TRBV7-9
J: TRBJ2-7

CDR3: CSVEVSDTQYF
V: TRBV29-1
J: TRBJ2-3

CDR3: CASSSGQLRYEQYF
V: TRBV5-5
J: NA

CDR3: CASSLDRGVSAYNEQYF
V: TRBV11-3
J: NA

CDR3: CASSLALAPNTQYF
V: TRBV12-3/TRBV12-4
J: TRBJ2-3

CDR3: CASRAEGGIDGYTF
V: TRBV6-4
J: TRBJ1-2

CDR3: CASNPQGSSNYGYTF
V: TRBV12-3/TRBV12-4
J: TRBJ1-2

CDR3: CASSSLDFKGNEQFF
V: TRBV28
J: TRBJ2-1

CDR3: CSADRANYEQYF
V: TRBV20-1
J: TRBJ2-7

CDR3: CASSYGLTARDSLGQPQHF
V: TRBV28
J: TRBJ1-5